These 15 T cell receptor beta chains share one sample of origin, sequenced in a study of regulatory T cells in long-lasting Graves disease. Stated time point: newly diagnosed GD, antithyroid drugs for less than 3 months. From RNA extracted from PBMCs, the TCR library was made. Investigators prepared the TCR beta libraries by applying iRepertoire HTBI primers and Arm-PCR of CDR3 regions. MiXCR, run by TCRdb on the multiplex PCR reads, gives a single entry per CDR3 protein. Among 350,000 to 400,000 distinct CDR3 sequences listed, about 16% were seen once. This sample also belongs to another study, concerning T cells in Graves' hyperthyroidism and ophthalmopathy.

Source: peripheral blood mononuclear cells (PBMCs), taken at new diagnosis, from a patient treated with antithyroid drugs. The receptors originated from a woman under 30 with Graves disease.

Ten or more counts support this clonotype. This rearrangement joins TRBV20-1 to TRBJ1-1; D perhaps matches TRBD1 (5 bases). CDR1 DFQATT and CDR2 SNEGSKA come from the germline V gene (reference sequence). This CDR3 has 15 amino acids. V was pared by 4 bases and J by 1 base, with 16 bases between. The CDR3 region has the DNA TGCAGTGCTATTAAAGGGGTCACGGGGAACACTGAAGCTTTCTTT. Its protein product is CSAIKGVTGNTEAFF.

This clonotype was counted ten times or more. The chain combines TRBV7-2 with TRBJ2-5; 12 nucleotides match TRBD2. The CDR3 is 16 residues long. Unmatched junction bases numbered 6, after V lost 5 bases and J lost 2 bases. Germline V lookup: CDR1 SGHTA, CDR2 FQGNSA. This CDR3 is CASSPRLAGGQETQYF. The CDR3 nucleotides read TGTGCCAGCAGCCCAAGGCTAGCGGGAGGGCAAGAGACCCAGTACTTC.

This clonotype was observed a few times. The chain combines TRBV3-1 with TRBJ2-2; D is uncertain. V was shortened by 1 base and J by 7 bases, with 16 bases between the two germline ends. Germline V gene lookup returns CDR1 LGHDT and CDR2 YNNKEL (reference sequence). The length of the CDR3 is 16 residues. The DNA of the CDR3 is TGTGCCAGCAGCCAAGTAAGGCTACTCCAGCTCGGGGAGCTGTTTTTT. Translation gives CASSQVRLLQLGELFF.

This clonotype was counted many times. CDR3 residues: CASSFSQGSYEQYF. The DNA for the CDR3 is TGTGCCAGCAGTTTCAGTCAGGGTTCCTACGAGCAGTACTTC. The J gene is TRBJ2-7, the V gene TRBV27; weak D call: TRBD1 (5 bases). CDR3 length equals 14 residues. Trimming took 3 bases from V and 1 from J, leaving 10 bases between them. The germline V gene encodes CDR1 MNHEY and CDR2 SMNVEV (reference sequence).

This clonotype was seen at least ten times. This chain joins TRBV27 and TRBJ2-1; D may be TRBD2 (6 bases). Germline loops: CDR1 MNHEY, CDR2 SMNVEV (reference sequence). Trimming left V 5 bases short and J 6 bases short, with 14 bases between. The CDR3 spans 14 residues. The CDR3 DNA reads as TGTGCCAGCAGTCCCCAGCGTAGCGGCAATGAGCAGTTCTTC. Translated, it gives CASSPQRSGNEQFF.

The chain has TRBV10-2 and TRBJ1-4; TRBD1 might be the D (5 bases). V shed 8 bases and J shed 8 bases, with 15 bases lying between them. The CDR3 is made up of 13 amino acids. Germline V gives CDR1 WSHSY, CDR2 SAAADI. This chain's CDR3 is CASGVRGKEKLFF. The CDR3 bases are TGCGCCAGCGGGGTGCGGGGGAAGGAAAAACTGTTTTTT.

This clonotype came up a few times. Being one base from a much bigger clone, this may be a read error. The CDR3 is CASSLGQVSWAQYF. In DNA form, the CDR3 reads TGTGCCAGCAGCTTAGGACAGGTCTCATGGGCCCAGTACTTC. The V call is TRBV7-3, the J call TRBJ2-5; 7 nucleotides align to TRBD1. Germline assignment: CDR1 SGHTA and CDR2 FQGTGA. CDR3 length: 14 residues. Germline trimming cut 2 bases from V and 9 bases from J; bases unmatched to any gene: 9.

The chain couples TRBV29-1 to TRBJ2-7; D might be TRBD2 (5 bases). This CDR3 contains 13 residues. The V and J ends lost 6 bases and 0 bases respectively, with 12 bases between them. Germline CDR1 SQVTM, CDR2 ANQGSEA. The CDR3 loop reads CSVWAGPSYEQYF. In DNA, the CDR3 is TGCAGCGTGTGGGCGGGCCCCTCCTACGAGCAGTACTTC.

This clonotype came up many times. The rearrangement uses TRBV6-1 and TRBJ1-6; D uncertain. From germline, CDR1 is MNHNS and CDR2 SASEGT. This CDR3 has 16 residues. With 4 bases removed from V and 5 bases from J, the gap between germline ends came to 15 bases. The CDR3 here is CASSGHHFDDNSPLHF. CDR3 bases: TGTGCCAGCAGTGGACACCACTTTGATGATAATTCACCCCTCCACTTT.

This clonotype was seen many times. The V call is TRBV11-2, the J call TRBJ1-3; 7 bases map to TRBD1. J gave up 1 base and V 6 bases, and 9 bases lay outside the gene matches. The germline V gene has CDR1 SGHAT and CDR2 FQNNGV. CDR3 length: 16 amino acids. CDR3 in amino acids: CASRDKGQLSGNTIYF. CDR3 nucleotides: TGTGCCAGCAGGGATAAGGGACAGTTATCTGGAAACACCATATATTTT.

In this sample, this clonotype turned up many times. The chain links TRBV20-1 to TRBJ1-4; TRBD1 matches 8 bases. The germline V gene encodes CDR1 DFQATT and CDR2 SNEGSKA (reference sequence). With 6 bases clipped from V and 6 bases from J, the junction kept 6 bases outside the gene matches. This CDR3 is 13 amino acids long. CDR3 coding DNA: TGCAGTGCGGACCCAGGGGGCGATGAAAAACTGTTTTTT. Protein product: CSADPGGDEKLFF.

This clonotype was seen repeatedly, ten times or more. The chain has TRBV12-3 or TRBV12-4 and TRBJ1-5; 11 bases match TRBD1. CDR3 length: 15 amino acids. Germline trimming cut 5 bases from V and 5 bases from J; bases unmatched to any gene: 5. CDR3 DNA: TGTGCCAGCAGTCTCCGGACAGGGGGCTATCAGCCCCAGCATTTT. It is translated as CASSLRTGGYQPQHF.

Worth noting for this clonotype: This may be a read error, as it is one base from a much larger clone. CDR3 protein: CAWSRQGNTEAFF. CDR3 coding DNA: TGTGCCTGGAGTAGACAGGGGAACACTGAAGCTTTCTTT. The rearrangement joins TRBV30 to TRBJ1-1, with 7 nucleotides matching TRBD1. There are 13 residues in the CDR3. Germline lookup yields CDR1 GTSNPN and CDR2 SVGIG (reference sequence). V shed 2 bases, J shed 1 base, and the junction held 1 base outside the gene matches.

V is TRBV10-2 and J is TRBJ1-3; no clear D. V lost 1 base and J 4 bases, leaving 5 bases between the germline ends. The CDR3 is made up of 13 amino acids. CDR1 and CDR2 (germline): WSHSY, SAAADI. In DNA, the CDR3 is TGCGCCAGCAGTGAGTATGCCGGAAACACCATATATTTT. This codes for CASSEYAGNTIYF.

This clonotype was observed once. A single base is all that separates this from a far larger clone, so a read error is likely. The chain is built from TRBV3-1 and TRBJ2-3; D unclear. The end of the DNA is better explained by TRBJ2-5, so the J call may be wrong. There are 14 residues in the CDR3. Per germline, CDR1 LGHDT and CDR2 YNNKEL (reference sequence). CDR3 sequence reads: CASSQVGPTETQYF. The CDR3 DNA follows: TGTGCCAGCAGCCAAGTGGGCCCGACAGAGACCCAGTACTTC.